These T cell receptor beta chains were read from a single sample in a study of T cell responses to AZD1222 COVID-19 vaccine. Measured with immunoSEQ multiplex PCR; TCRdb has only the in-frame clones, and not every one. The table includes some 80,000 clones, about 74% detected once. Sequencing was performed on peripheral blood, taken 28 days after the second dose of the MenACWY control vaccine. These receptors were collected from an adult who received the MenACWY meningococcal vaccine as a control. The CDR3 runs from the conserved cysteine through the conserved F or W. A D gene is named only where the DNA matches it firmly. Expanded clones are given a class, and other clones once, few, many or no size at all.

j_call d_call clone_size v_call cdr3_nt cdr3_aa
TRBJ2-7 NA once TRBV5-6 TGTGCCAGCAGCTTTGGCAGAGACGGCTACGAGCAGTACTTC CASSFGRDGYEQYF
TRBJ2-1 NA NA TRBV29-1 TGCAGCGTTAGGAGGGCCCGATTATTACACAATGAGCAGTTCTTC CSVRRARLLHNEQFF
TRBJ2-7 NA many TRBV27 TGTGCCAGCAGTTTGGGCCGATCCTACGAGCAGTACTTC CASSLGRSYEQYF
TRBJ2-7 NA once TRBV6-5 TGTGCCAGCAGTTACTCGTATGACCGCTACGAGCAGTACTTC CASSYSYDRYEQYF
TRBJ1-2 NA NA TRBV6-5 TGTGCCAGCAGTTCGCACGAAGTGGGGGGCGCAAATGGCTACACCTTC CASSSHEVGGANGYTF
TRBJ2-5 TRBD2 NA TRBV27 TGTGCCAGCAGTTGGGGAGGGACCAAGACCCAGTACTTC CASSWGGTKTQYF
TRBJ1-6 NA few TRBV14 TGTGCCAGCAGCCAGACCCGTGGCTCACCCCTCCACTTT CASSQTRGSPLHF
TRBJ2-1 TRBD2 NA TRBV7-2 TGTGCCAGCAGCTTAGCGGGGGGGGACTACAATGAGCAGTTCTTC CASSLAGGDYNEQFF
TRBJ2-2 NA once TRBV27 TGTGCCAGCAGTTTATCCTCTAGGGAAACCGGGGAGCTGTTTTTT CASSLSSRETGELFF
TRBJ2-7 TRBD2 NA TRBV10-3 TGTGCCATCAGTGAGCCACCACAAGGGACTAGCGGCTCCTACGAGCAGTACTTC CAISEPPQGTSGSYEQYF
TRBJ1-1 NA NA TRBV2 TGTGCCAGCACCGTGCTGTGGGGGAACACTGAAGCTTTCTTT CASTVLWGNTEAFF
TRBJ2-1 NA NA TRBV11-1 TGTGCCAGCAGCTTTTGGAGCGGACCCAACAATGAGCAGTTCTTC CASSFWSGPNNEQFF
TRBJ1-5 NA NA TRBV29-1 TGCAGCGTTGCTCGCGACGGGACTGAGCCCCAGCATTTT CSVARDGTEPQHF
TRBJ1-1 NA NA TRBV10-3 TGTGCCATCAGTGTGGACCCCCAGGGGACTGAAGCTTTCTTT CAISVDPQGTEAFF
TRBJ1-5 NA once TRBV12-3/TRBV12-4 TGTGCCAGCAGAAGACAGTCCTGGGAGCCCCAGCATTTT CASRRQSWEPQHF
TRBJ2-1 NA NA TRBV21-1 TGTGCCAGCTGTACGAGCTCCTACAATGAGCAGTTCTTC CASCTSSYNEQFF